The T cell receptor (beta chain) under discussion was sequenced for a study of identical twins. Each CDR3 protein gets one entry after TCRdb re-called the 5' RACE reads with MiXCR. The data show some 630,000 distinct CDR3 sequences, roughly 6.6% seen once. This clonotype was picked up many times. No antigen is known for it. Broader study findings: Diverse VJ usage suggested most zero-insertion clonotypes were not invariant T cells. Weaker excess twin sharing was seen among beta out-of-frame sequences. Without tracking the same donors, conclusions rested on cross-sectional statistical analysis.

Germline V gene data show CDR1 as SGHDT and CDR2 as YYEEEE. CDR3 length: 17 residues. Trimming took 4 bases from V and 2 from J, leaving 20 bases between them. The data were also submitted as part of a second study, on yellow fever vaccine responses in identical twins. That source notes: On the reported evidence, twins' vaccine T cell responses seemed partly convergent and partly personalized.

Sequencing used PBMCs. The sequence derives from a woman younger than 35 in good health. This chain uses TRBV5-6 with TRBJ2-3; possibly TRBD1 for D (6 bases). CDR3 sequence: CASSALMTGRATDTQYF. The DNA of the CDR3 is TGTGCCAGCAGCGCACTAATGACAGGAAGGGCCACAGATACGCAGTATTTT.